The present T cell receptor beta chain was sequenced within a study of blood T cell repertoires in COVID-19. For the study at large: From T cells, B-cell-depleted T cells, or PBMCs came the material, which was cDNA or gDNA.

Enrollees, roughly 18 to 89 years old, lived in approximately 25 US areas. The CDR3 consists of 17 residues. V lost 0 bases and J lost 5; bases outside the gene matches: 9. The germline CDR1 and CDR2 sequences are SGDLS and YYNGEE. The method was immunoSEQ multiplex PCR; TCRdb's version includes in-frame clones alone and lacks a portion of them. Here the sample spans approximately 200,000 clones, 87% being singletons. This rearrangement joins TRBV9 to TRBJ2-2; TRBD2 matches 8 bases. The sequencing input was PBMCs or T cells enriched from blood (not recorded which). The TCR was taken from a man younger than 40 who had recovered from COVID-19. Here the CDR3 DNA reads TGTGCCAGCAGCGTAGGTTCAAGCGGGGGACGAACCGGGGAGCTGTTTTTT. Protein product: CASSVGSSGGRTGELFF.